This passage covers 18 T cell receptor beta chains from one sample sequenced in a study of cytomegalovirus exposure and HLA in healthy donors. 13 Jbeta primers and 60 Vbeta primers were used for the PCR. Some clones are missing from TCRdb's copy, which holds only in-frame ones; the method was immunoSEQ multiplex PCR. Found here are 240,000 or so clones, 82% of them singletons; the top ten hold over 5%. The sequencing sample was made of PBMCs. These receptors came from a woman in her 40s in good health and CMV-seropositive.

The chain is built from TRBV7-2 and TRBJ1-4, with D hard to call. CDR1 and CDR2 (germline): SGHTA, FQGNSA. CDR3 length: 14 amino acids. Trimming left V 2 bases short and J 0 bases short, with 4 bases between. The CDR3 loop is CASSLQATNEKLFF. The CDR3 nucleotides are TGTGCCAGCAGCTTACAGGCAACTAATGAAAAACTGTTTTTT.

This chain uses TRBV7-8 with TRBJ1-2; D is possibly TRBD1 (5 bases). This CDR3 has 16 amino acids. V was pared by 1 base and J by 8 bases, with 20 bases between. Germline assignment: CDR1 SGHVS and CDR2 FQNEAQ. CDR3 in DNA: TGTGCCAGCAGCTTAGTGTCAGGGAGGGACTATAAAGGCTACACCTTC. This gives the protein CASSLVSGRDYKGYTF.

The chain employs TRBV25-1 and TRBJ1-2, with D maybe TRBD1 (6 bases). Deletions cut 5 bases from V and 3 bases from J, with 10 bases between. CDR3 length equals 13 residues. Germline lookup yields CDR1 MGHDK and CDR2 SYGVNS. DNA of the CDR3: TGTGCCAGCAGTCAAACAGGGTACTATGGCTACACCTTC. This encodes CASSQTGYYGYTF.

As to this clone: One end of the junction does not line up with germline, which may come from a read error. The gene calls are TRBV19 and TRBJ1-4, with TRBD1 matching 7 bases. The CDR3 runs 18 residues. Germline V gene data show CDR1 as LNHDA and CDR2 as SQIVND (reference sequence). The DNA of the CDR3 is TGTGCCAGTAGTGACTCACAGGGGTATCTGGGCGAGGATGAAAAATTGTTTTTT. Translating gives CASSDSQGYLGEDEKLFF.

CDR3 in amino acids: CASSAGTYRGTDTQYF. The DNA of the CDR3 is TGTGCCAGCAGCGCTGGGACTTATCGGGGCACAGATACGCAGTATTTT. J is TRBJ2-3 and V is TRBV9, with D possibly TRBD2 on 6 matching bases. Between the trimmed V and J ends, which lost 3 bases and 1 base, there was a span of 15 bases. This CDR3 has 16 residues. Germline CDR1 and CDR2: SGDLS and YYNGEE.

In regard to this clone: At the DNA level, this CDR3 is encoded by other sequences in the same sample as well. The V gene is TRBV5-1, the J gene TRBJ1-1, with D unresolved. The CDR3 is made up of 14 amino acids. Germline-derived CDR1 and CDR2 are SGHRS and YFSETQ. V was clipped by 0 bases and J by 1 base, with 7 bases between them. The CDR3 is CASSLGQKNTEAFF. The CDR3 coding sequence is TGCGCCAGCAGCTTGGGGCAGAAGAACACTGAAGCTTTCTTT.

J is TRBJ2-3 and V is TRBV29-1; 8 bases are shared with TRBD2. V lost 7 bases to trimming and J lost 3 bases; unmatched junction nucleotides: 6. CDR3 length: 13 residues. CDR1 is SQVTM and CDR2 is ANQGSEA in the germline V gene. The CDR3 loop is CSGAGGPTDTQYF. As DNA, the CDR3 is TGCAGCGGGGCGGGGGGCCCTACAGATACGCAGTATTTT.

The rearrangement joins TRBV19 to TRBJ2-3; TRBD2 aligns across 13 bases. Trimming at V came to 5 bases and at J to 4 bases, leaving 9 bases not matched to a gene. CDR1 and CDR2 from the germline V gene are LNHDA and SQIVND (reference sequence). The CDR3 covers 17 residues. The CDR3 DNA reads TGTGCCAGTAGTGACCGACTAGCGGGGGGTGCCGCAGATACGCAGTATTTT. Translated: CASSDRLAGGAADTQYF.

This sequence joins TRBV18 and TRBJ1-5; D remains ambiguous. Looked up from germline, CDR1 is KGHSH and CDR2 is LQKENI. Trimming removed 4 bases at V and 1 base at J, with 14 bases between. The length of the CDR3 is 16 residues. The CDR3 reads CASSLSGSLSNQPQHF. The CDR3 coding sequence is TGTGCCAGCTCACTGTCAGGATCTTTAAGCAATCAGCCCCAGCATTTT.

This clone was recorded at least ten times. The genes are TRBV11-2 and TRBJ2-7; TRBD2 might be the D (7 bases). V was cut by 8 bases and J by 6 bases, with 11 bases left in between. The CDR3 totals 11 residues. The germline CDR1 and CDR2 sequences are SGHAT and FQNNGV. CDR3 coding DNA: TGTGCCAGCCAGGGGAGGGTCGAGCAGTACTTC. This encodes CASQGRVEQYF.

The genes are TRBV30 and TRBJ1-2; D call uncertain. Trimming removed 2 bases from V and 2 bases from J, with 9 bases in between. The CDR3 extends over 13 amino acids. Per the germline V gene, CDR1 is GTSNPN and CDR2 is SVGIG (reference sequence). The CDR3 sequence is CAWSPLGNYGYTF. CDR3 DNA: TGTGCCTGGAGTCCCCTAGGAAACTATGGCTACACCTTC.

The chain employs TRBV11-3 and TRBJ1-1; D is unresolved. The germline CDR1 and CDR2 sequences are SGHNT and YENEEA. CDR3 length: 12 amino acids. Trimming stripped 5 bases from V and 3 bases from J, with 7 bases between. The CDR3 spells CASSISDTEAFF. The CDR3 DNA is TGTGCCAGCAGCATCTCGGACACTGAAGCTTTCTTT.

The V gene is TRBV25-1, the J gene TRBJ1-2; D unclear. V lost 4 bases and J 0 bases, leaving 6 bases between the germline ends. CDR3 length equals 13 residues. Germline V gene data show CDR1 as MGHDK and CDR2 as SYGVNS. For the CDR3, the DNA is TGTGCCAGCAGTGCTATGGCTAACTATGGCTACACCTTC. The encoded protein is CASSAMANYGYTF.

The V gene is TRBV7-3, the J gene TRBJ2-3; a possible D gene is TRBD2 (5 bases). The V and J ends lost 6 bases and 3 bases respectively, with 10 bases between them. This CDR3 spans 13 amino acids. Per the germline V gene, CDR1 is SGHTA and CDR2 is FQGTGA. The CDR3 region is CASSRGATDTQYF. As DNA, the CDR3 is TGTGCCAGCAGTCGGGGAGCTACAGATACGCAGTATTTT.

This chain links TRBV6-1 with TRBJ2-1; the match to TRBD2 covers 7 bases. V shed 3 bases, J shed 5 bases, and the junction held 7 bases outside the gene matches. Looked up from germline, CDR1 is MNHNS and CDR2 is SASEGT. There are 15 residues in the CDR3. CDR3 in amino acids: CASSDRSGTHNEQFF. CDR3 in DNA: TGTGCCAGCAGTGACCGCAGCGGGACCCACAATGAGCAGTTCTTC.

The chain joins TRBV6-5 to TRBJ2-7, with 12 nucleotides matching TRBD2. CDR1 is MNHEY and CDR2 is SVGAGI in the germline V gene. V dropped 4 bases and J dropped 2; count of bases not matched to a gene: 3. This CDR3 is built from 15 residues. As DNA, the CDR3 is TGTGCCAGCAGTTCCCGACTAGCGGGGGCCTACGAGCAGTACTTC. This translates into CASSSRLAGAYEQYF.

The CDR3 bases are TGTGCCAGCAGCTTAGAGGGACAGGTGAATTCACCCCTCCACTTT. Encoded protein: CASSLEGQVNSPLHF. The chain recombines TRBV11-3 with TRBJ1-6, with 8 bases fitting TRBD1. From germline, CDR1 is SGHNT and CDR2 YENEEA. There are 15 residues in the CDR3. J lost 7 bases, V lost 0 bases, and 2 bases had no gene match.

The gene calls are TRBV12-5 and TRBJ1-2; TRBD1 might be the D (5 bases). Germline V gives CDR1 LGHNT, CDR2 FRNRAP. The germline V and J ends were trimmed by 6 bases and 4 bases, with 12 bases remaining between them. This CDR3 region has 13 residues. DNA for the CDR3: TGTGCTAGTGGGCCAGGACACCTCTATGGCTACACCTTC. This encodes CASGPGHLYGYTF.